The 16 T cell receptor beta chains below come from one sample, sequenced in a study of OX40 agonist ivuxolimab in advanced cancers. Repertoires were generated with immunoSEQ multiplex PCR, while TCRdb's copy carries only in-frame clones and drops some. The data hold under 30,000 clones, with less than 95% observed a single time. The sequencing here drew on CD4+ or CD8+ T cells sorted from blood, taken in a trial of the OX40 agonist ivuxolimab. The receptors stem from an adult with an advanced solid tumor such as melanoma, head and neck, liver or kidney cancer.

The CDR3 here is CASSSGPDYTGELFF. The CDR3 bases are TGTGCCAGCAGCTCTGGACCAGACTACACCGGGGAGCTGTTTTTT. The chain has TRBV7-6 and TRBJ2-2; no reliable D call. The CDR3 consists of 15 residues. The V end was cut by 4 bases, the J end by 3 bases, with 12 bases between. Germline CDR1 and CDR2: SGHVS and FNYEAQ.

The rearrangement joins TRBV10-1 to TRBJ1-2, with D perhaps TRBD1 (5 bases). The CDR3 loop spans 12 amino acids. The V and J ends lost 3 bases and 8 bases respectively, with 10 bases between them. Germline CDR1 and CDR2: WNHNN and SYGVQD (reference sequence). In nucleotides, the CDR3 is TGCGCCAGCAGTGAAGACAGTCCCGGCTACACCTTC. Residues: CASSEDSPGYTF.

The chain carries TRBV6-5 and TRBJ2-2, with D perhaps matching TRBD2 (5 bases). The CDR3 extends over 13 amino acids. Germline V gene lookup returns CDR1 MNHEY and CDR2 SVGAGI. V lost 2 bases, J lost 7 bases, and 8 bases lay in between. The CDR3 protein is CASSYAAGGELFF. CDR3 sequence (DNA): TGTGCCAGCAGTTACGCCGCGGGCGGGGAGCTGTTTTTT.

V is TRBV7-6 and J is TRBJ2-1; TRBD2 agrees at 11 bases. Unmatched junction bases numbered 6, after V lost 5 bases and J lost 0 bases. Germline-derived CDR1 and CDR2 are SGHVS and FNYEAQ. The CDR3 runs 17 residues. In nucleotides, the CDR3 is TGTGCCAGCAGCCAAAACCTAGCGGGAGGCTCCTACAATGAGCAGTTCTTC. This codes for CASSQNLAGGSYNEQFF.

The V gene is TRBV14, the J gene TRBJ2-2; D ambiguous. CDR3 length equals 13 residues. V lost 7 bases, J lost 0 bases, and 6 bases lay in between. From germline, CDR1 is SGHDN and CDR2 FVKESK. The CDR3 spells CASTWSNTGELFF. In DNA form, the CDR3 reads TGTGCCAGCACGTGGTCGAACACCGGGGAGCTGTTTTTT.

V gene TRBV7-9 combines with J gene TRBJ2-3, with a possible D match to TRBD1 (5 bases). CDR1 is SEHNR and CDR2 is FQNEAQ in the germline V gene (reference sequence). CDR3 length: 12 residues. Between the trimmed V and J ends, which lost 8 bases and 3 bases, there was a span of 9 bases. DNA of the CDR3: TGTGCCAGCTTTGCAGGGACAGATACGCAGTATTTT. It encodes CASFAGTDTQYF. Full variable domain (remainder filled in from reference TRBV7-9 and TRBJ2-3): DTGVSQNPRHKITKRGQNVTFRCDPISEHNRLYWYRQTLGQGPEFLTYFQNEAQLEKSRLLSDRFSAERPKGSFSTLEIQRTEQGDSAMYLCASFAGTDTQYFGPGTRLTVL.

The chain joins TRBV5-6 to TRBJ1-1, with unresolved D. The CDR3 has 12 amino acids. Germline CDR1 and CDR2: SGHDT and YYEEEE. Trimming removed 2 bases at V and 7 bases at J, with 9 bases between. In DNA, the CDR3 is TGTGCCAGCAGCTTTATTAGGAGTGAAGCTTTCTTT. Translating it yields CASSFIRSEAFF. Drawing the rest from reference TRBV5-6 and TRBJ1-1, the complete variable domain is DAGVTQSPTHLIKTRGQQVTLRCSPKSGHDTVSWYQQALGQGPQFIFQYYEEEERQRGNFPDRFSGHQFPNYSSELNVNALLLGDSALYLCASSFIRSEAFFGQGTRLTVV.

This chain uses TRBV9 with TRBJ2-1; 8 bases fit TRBD2. The trim removed 1 base at V and 8 bases at J, leaving 5 bases unmatched. CDR3 length: 14 residues. Germline assignment: CDR1 SGDLS and CDR2 YYNGEE. CDR3 loop: CASSVSGGPYEQFF. The CDR3 region has the DNA TGTGCCAGCAGCGTATCGGGAGGGCCGTATGAGCAGTTCTTC.

The chain uses TRBV12-5 and TRBJ2-5, with 8 bases aligning to TRBD2. The CDR3 runs 13 residues. Trimming took 8 bases from V and 5 from J; bases not matched to a gene: 7. The germline V gene encodes CDR1 LGHNT and CDR2 FRNRAP. CDR3 protein: CASLSGSGETQYF. DNA for the CDR3: TGTGCTAGTCTGAGCGGGAGTGGGGAGACCCAGTACTTC. The variable domain in full, with the rest retrieved from reference TRBV12-5 and TRBJ2-5, is DARVTQTPRHKVTEMGQEVTMRCQPILGHNTVFWYRQTMMQGLELLAYFRNRAPLDDSGMPKDRFSAEMPDATLATLKIQPSEPRDSAVYFCASLSGSGETQYFGPGTRLLVL.

The rearrangement links TRBV19 to TRBJ2-7; possibly TRBD2 for D (7 bases). This CDR3 region has 17 residues. Germline CDR1 LNHDA, CDR2 SQIVND (reference sequence). V was clipped by 5 bases and J by 3 bases, with 23 bases between them. The CDR3 reads CASSFWGGVGHRYEQYF. As DNA, the CDR3 is TGTGCCAGTAGTTTTTGGGGGGGAGTGGGACACCGCTACGAGCAGTACTTC.

In this sample, this clone turned up a few times. The V and J genes are TRBV10-3 and TRBJ1-1; TRBD1 is a possible D gene (5 bases). Trimming pared 3 bases from V and 0 bases from J, leaving 11 bases between. Germline V gene sequence: CDR1 ENHRY, CDR2 SYGVKD. The CDR3 consists of 15 residues. CDR3: CAISDPKGLNTEAFF. Written as DNA, the CDR3 is TGTGCCATCAGTGACCCTAAGGGGCTGAACACTGAAGCTTTCTTT.

The chain combines TRBV12-1 with TRBJ2-1; the table's D call TRBD2 went unverified against the DNA. TRBV12-1 is an annotated pseudogene. The CDR3 consists of 19 residues. The CDR3 DNA follows: TGTGCCAGCAGCTTTGAGGGACTAGCGGGAGCAAGAGATAACAATGAGCAGTTCTTC. Protein product: CASSFEGLAGARDNNEQFF.

The count of this clone is one. This chain joins TRBV19 and TRBJ2-7; tentative D call: TRBD1 (5 bases). Germline loops: CDR1 LNHDA, CDR2 SQIVND (reference sequence). The length of the CDR3 is 13 residues. V was cut by 3 bases and J by 3 bases, with 9 bases left in between. The CDR3 spells CASSMDTNYEQYF. The CDR3 DNA reads TGTGCCAGTAGTATGGACACTAACTACGAGCAGTACTTC.

The CDR3 nucleotides read TGTGCCAGTAGTATTGGTGGAGATACGCAGTATTTT. It specifies CASSIGGDTQYF. The gene calls are TRBV19 and TRBJ2-3; unclear D gene. The CDR3 length is 12 residues. Trimming cost V 3 bases and J 5 bases, with 6 bases left between them. Germline-derived CDR1 and CDR2 are LNHDA and SQIVND (reference sequence).

The chain uses TRBV5-6 and TRBJ2-1; D is possibly TRBD1 (6 bases). The CDR3 runs 14 residues. Germline V gives CDR1 SGHDT, CDR2 YYEEEE. V shed 3 bases and J shed 5 bases, with 12 bases lying between them. This CDR3 reads CASSSGTPDNEQFF. CDR3 coding DNA: TGTGCCAGCAGCTCGGGGACACCAGACAATGAGCAGTTCTTC.

This rearrangement joins TRBV4-3 to TRBJ1-3; D gene uncertain. Germline V lookup: CDR1 LGHNA, CDR2 YSLEER. V was trimmed by 1 base and J by 1 base, leaving 14 bases between them. This CDR3 region has 17 residues. In DNA, the CDR3 is TGCGCCAGCAGCCAAGTGTGGTCACTCTTTTCTGGAAACACCATATATTTT. As protein: CASSQVWSLFSGNTIYF.